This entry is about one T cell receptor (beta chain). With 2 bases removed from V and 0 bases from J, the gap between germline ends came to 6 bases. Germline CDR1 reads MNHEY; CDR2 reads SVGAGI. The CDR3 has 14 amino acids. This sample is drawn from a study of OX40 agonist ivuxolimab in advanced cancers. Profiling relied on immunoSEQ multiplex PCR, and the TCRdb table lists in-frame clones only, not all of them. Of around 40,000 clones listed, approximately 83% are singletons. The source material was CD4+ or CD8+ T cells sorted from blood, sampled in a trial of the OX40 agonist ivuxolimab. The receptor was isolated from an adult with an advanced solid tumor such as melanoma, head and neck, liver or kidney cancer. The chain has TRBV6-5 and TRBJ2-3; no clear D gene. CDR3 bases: TGTGCCAGCAGTTACAGCCTCAGCACAGATACGCAGTATTTT. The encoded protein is CASSYSLSTDTQYF.